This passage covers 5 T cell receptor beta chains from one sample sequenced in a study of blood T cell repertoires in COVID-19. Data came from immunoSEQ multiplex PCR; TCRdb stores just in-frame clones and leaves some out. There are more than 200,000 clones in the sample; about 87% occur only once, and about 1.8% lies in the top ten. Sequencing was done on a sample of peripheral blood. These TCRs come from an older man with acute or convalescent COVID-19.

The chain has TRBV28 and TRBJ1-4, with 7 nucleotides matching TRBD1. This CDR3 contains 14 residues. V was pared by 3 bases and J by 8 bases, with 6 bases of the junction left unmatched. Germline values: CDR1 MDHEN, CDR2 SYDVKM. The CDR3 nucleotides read TGTGCCAGCAGTTTGTCGGGACAGAGAGAAAAACTGTTTTTT. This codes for CASSLSGQREKLFF.

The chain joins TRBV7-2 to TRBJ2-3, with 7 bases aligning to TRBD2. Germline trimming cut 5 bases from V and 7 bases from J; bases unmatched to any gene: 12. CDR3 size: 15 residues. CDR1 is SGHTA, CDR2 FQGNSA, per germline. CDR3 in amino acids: CASSPQRGVMNTQYF. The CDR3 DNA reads TGTGCCAGCAGCCCCCAGCGGGGTGTCATGAATACGCAGTATTTT.

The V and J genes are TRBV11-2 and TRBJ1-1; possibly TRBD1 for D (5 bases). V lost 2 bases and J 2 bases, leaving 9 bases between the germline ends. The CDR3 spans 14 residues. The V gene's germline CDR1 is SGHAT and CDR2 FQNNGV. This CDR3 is CASSLRQLNTEAFF. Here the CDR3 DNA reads TGTGCCAGCAGCTTAAGACAGCTAAACACTGAAGCTTTCTTT. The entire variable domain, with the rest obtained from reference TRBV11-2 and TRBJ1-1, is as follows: EAGVAQSPRYKIIEKRQSVAFWCNPISGHATLYWYQQILGQGPKLLIQFQNNGVVDDSQLPKDRFSAERLKGVDSTLKIQPAKLEDSAVYLCASSLRQLNTEAFFGQGTRLTVV.

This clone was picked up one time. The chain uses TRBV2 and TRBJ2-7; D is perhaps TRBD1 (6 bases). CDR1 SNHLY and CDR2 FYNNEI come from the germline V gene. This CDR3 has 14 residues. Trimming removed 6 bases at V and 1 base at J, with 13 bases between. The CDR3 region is CASRGTQHSYEQYF. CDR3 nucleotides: TGTGCCAGCAGAGGGACACAGCATTCCTACGAGCAGTACTTC.

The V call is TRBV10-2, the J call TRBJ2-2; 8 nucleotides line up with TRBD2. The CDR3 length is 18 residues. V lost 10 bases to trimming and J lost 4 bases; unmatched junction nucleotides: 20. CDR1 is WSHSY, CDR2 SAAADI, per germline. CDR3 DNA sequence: TGCGCCACCCAGGGTACTAGGGCGGGAGGAGGGCGCACCGGGGAGCTGTTTTTT. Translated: CATQGTRAGGGRTGELFF.